Below are 21 T cell receptor beta chains sequenced from a single sample in a study of cytomegalovirus exposure and HLA in healthy donors. Profiled with immunoSEQ multiplex PCR; TCRdb holds only in-frame clones, not every one. The repertoire holds about 280,000 clones, with around 89% as singletons. Sequencing was done on a sample of PBMCs. The receptors derive from a woman aged 18-30 years in good health and CMV-seronegative.

The genes are TRBV18 and TRBJ2-5; weak D call: TRBD1 (6 bases). Germline loops: CDR1 KGHSH, CDR2 LQKENI. V lost 6 bases and J lost 5, with 7 bases in between. This CDR3 comprises 11 residues. The CDR3 DNA sequence: TGTGCCAGCTCCACAGGGGAGACCCAGTACTTC. Its protein is CASSTGETQYF.

V usage is TRBV28 and J usage is TRBJ2-7; perhaps TRBD2 as D (6 bases). V lost 7 bases and J lost 3, with 16 bases in between. Germline CDR1 reads MDHEN; CDR2 reads SYDVKM. The CDR3 totals 14 residues. In DNA, the CDR3 is TGTGCCAGCATCCGACGGGGGAAAGGCTACGAGCAGTACTTC. It is translated as CASIRRGKGYEQYF.

The rearrangement joins TRBV2 to TRBJ2-4, with D uncertain. V gave up 2 bases and J gave up 0 bases, with 2 bases separating them. This CDR3 is 13 amino acids long. CDR1 is SNHLY, CDR2 FYNNEI, per germline. Here the CDR3 DNA reads TGTGCCAGCAGTGAACTAGCCAAAAACATTCAGTACTTC. It translates to CASSELAKNIQYF. The complete variable domain, with remaining parts taken from reference TRBV2 and TRBJ2-4, reads EPEVTQTPSHQVTQMGQEVILRCVPISNHLYFYWYRQILGQKVEFLVSFYNNEISEKSEIFDDQFSVERPDGSNFTLKIRSTKLEDSAMYFCASSELAKNIQYFGAGTRLSVL.

This chain uses TRBV15 with TRBJ1-1; D remains ambiguous. CDR1 is LNHNV, CDR2 YYDKDF, per germline (reference sequence). V was trimmed by 3 bases and J by 1 base, leaving 12 bases between them. This CDR3 spans 15 amino acids. In DNA form, the CDR3 reads TGTGCCACCAGCAGGGACTTTTCGGGGAACACTGAAGCTTTCTTT. It specifies CATSRDFSGNTEAFF.

This rearrangement joins TRBV2 to TRBJ2-3, with 9 nucleotides matching TRBD2. CDR3 length: 15 residues. CDR1 is SNHLY, CDR2 FYNNEI, per germline. J lost 9 bases, V lost 3 bases, and 10 bases had no gene match. The DNA for the CDR3 is TGTGCCAGCAGTGAGAGCCTAGCGGGGCGCGGGACGCAGTATTTT. This codes for CASSESLAGRGTQYF.

The rearrangement joins TRBV27 to TRBJ1-6, with D possibly matching TRBD1 (6 bases). CDR1 and CDR2 from the germline V gene are MNHEY and SMNVEV (reference sequence). V lost 0 bases and J 7 bases, leaving 13 bases between the germline ends. The CDR3 has 16 residues. For the CDR3, the DNA is TGTGCCAGCAGTTTATCCCGCCAGGGGCTAAATTCACCCCTCCACTTT. Translation gives CASSLSRQGLNSPLHF.

The chain is built from TRBV6-4 and TRBJ2-1; 12 bases are a match to TRBD1. Trimming took 6 bases from V and 8 from J; bases not matched to a gene: 8. The CDR3 sequence is 15 residues long. CDR1 is MRHNA, CDR2 SNTAGT, per germline. The DNA for the CDR3 is TGTGCCAGCAGCCTAACGGGACAGGGGGCCGATGAGCAGTTCTTC. Its protein product is CASSLTGQGADEQFF.

V and J are TRBV9 and TRBJ2-5, with 7 bases lining up with TRBD1. The CDR3 has 14 residues. Losses at the gene ends were 3 bases for V and 4 bases for J; bases not matched to a gene: 6. Germline V gives CDR1 SGDLS, CDR2 YYNGEE. As DNA, the CDR3 is TGTGCCAGCAGCGCAGACAGGGTGAGAGAGACCCAGTACTTC. As protein: CASSADRVRETQYF. The entire variable domain, with the rest obtained from reference TRBV9 and TRBJ2-5, is as follows: DSGVTQTPKHLITATGQRVTLRCSPRSGDLSVYWYQQSLDQGLQFLIQYYNGEERAKGNILERFSAQQFPDLHSELNLSSLELGDSALYFCASSADRVRETQYFGPGTRLLVL.

The chain combines TRBV5-1 with TRBJ1-1; D might be TRBD1 (5 bases). Looked up from germline, CDR1 is SGHRS and CDR2 is YFSETQ. With 0 bases removed from V and 5 bases from J, the gap between germline ends came to 11 bases. The CDR3 is 14 residues long. CDR3 sequence: CASSLGGVETEAFF. The CDR3 DNA sequence: TGCGCCAGCAGCTTGGGGGGGGTGGAGACTGAAGCTTTCTTT.

The genes are TRBV14 and TRBJ2-7; D might be TRBD1 (6 bases). The ends were cut back, 0 bases at V and 4 bases at J, with 16 bases in the middle. The germline CDR1 and CDR2 sequences are SGHDN and FVKESK. This CDR3 contains 16 residues. Here the CDR3 reads CASSQDYGQGLYEQYF. The CDR3 region has the DNA TGTGCCAGCAGCCAAGATTACGGCCAGGGGTTGTACGAGCAGTACTTC.

This clone appeared once. V is TRBV4-3 and J is TRBJ2-7; no firm D call. From germline, CDR1 is LGHNA and CDR2 YSLEER. V was clipped by 5 bases and J by 1 base, with 12 bases between them. This CDR3 comprises 14 residues. Written as DNA, the CDR3 is TGCGCCAGCAGCTGGCAAGAAGAATCCTACGAGCAGTACTTC. Translated: CASSWQEESYEQYF.

J is TRBJ2-7 and V is TRBV11-2; 8 bases line up with TRBD2. There are 15 residues in the CDR3. The germline gives CDR1 SGHAT, CDR2 FQNNGV. The V segment lost 7 bases and the J segment 2 bases; nucleotides outside the gene matches: 10. The CDR3 region has the DNA TGTGCCAGCACCGTACTAAGCGGGAGTGCCTACGAGCAGTACTTC. This translates into CASTVLSGSAYEQYF. Combining the CDR3 with reference TRBV11-2 and TRBJ2-7 gives the whole variable domain EAGVAQSPRYKIIEKRQSVAFWCNPISGHATLYWYQQILGQGPKLLIQFQNNGVVDDSQLPKDRFSAERLKGVDSTLKIQPAKLEDSAVYLCASTVLSGSAYEQYFGPGTRLTVT.

The chain uses TRBV5-1 and TRBJ1-5; no definite D call. Trimming left V 1 base short and J 3 bases short, with 5 bases between. Germline V gives CDR1 SGHRS, CDR2 YFSETQ. The CDR3 is 13 residues long. The CDR3 nucleotides are TGCGCCAGCAGCTTGACAGCCAATCAGCCCCAGCATTTT. It codes for CASSLTANQPQHF.

The chain carries TRBV19 and TRBJ2-1; D ambiguous. Germline V gives CDR1 LNHDA, CDR2 SQIVND (reference sequence). The CDR3 runs 15 residues. V was shortened by 3 bases and J by 0 bases, with 9 bases between the two germline ends. CDR3 sequence reads: CASSIPESSYNEQFF. The CDR3, as DNA: TGTGCCAGTAGTATCCCGGAGAGCTCCTACAATGAGCAGTTCTTC.

V is TRBV5-4 and J is TRBJ2-2; D is uncertain. The CDR3 totals 14 residues. Germline lookup yields CDR1 SGHNT and CDR2 YYREEE (reference sequence). The V end lost 0 bases, the J end lost 2 bases, and 5 bases lay between the germline ends. CDR3: CASSLEHNTGELFF. The CDR3 DNA follows: TGTGCCAGCAGCTTGGAACACAACACCGGGGAGCTGTTTTTT.

V gene TRBV28 combines with J gene TRBJ2-2, with unresolved D. Germline lookup yields CDR1 MDHEN and CDR2 SYDVKM. The length of the CDR3 is 11 residues. The germline V and J ends were trimmed by 6 bases and 5 bases, with 4 bases remaining between them. Here the CDR3 DNA reads TGTGCCAGCAGCCCTACCGGGGAGCTGTTTTTT. As protein: CASSPTGELFF.

V and J are TRBV28 and TRBJ2-4, with D maybe TRBD2 (6 bases). In germline, CDR1 is MDHEN, CDR2 SYDVKM. The CDR3 runs 16 residues. V lost 2 bases, J lost 0 bases, and 11 bases lay in between. The DNA of the CDR3 is TGTGCCAGCAGTTTACGAGGGGACTTAGCCAAAAACATTCAGTACTTC. Amino acid sequence: CASSLRGDLAKNIQYF. Complete variable domain (other parts from reference TRBV28 and TRBJ2-4): DVKVTQSSRYLVKRTGEKVFLECVQDMDHENMFWYRQDPGLGLRLIYFSYDVKMKEKGDIPEGYSVSREKKERFSLILESASTNQTSMYLCASSLRGDLAKNIQYFGAGTRLSVL.

V gene TRBV6-6 combines with J gene TRBJ2-2; D is perhaps TRBD1 (5 bases). Trimming took off 3 bases at V and 0 bases at J, with 8 bases between the two ends. Germline V lookup: CDR1 MNHNY, CDR2 SVGAGI (reference sequence). The CDR3 contains 15 residues. The CDR3 region has the DNA TGTGCCAGCAGTTATGGGGCGGCGAACACCGGGGAGCTGTTTTTT. Amino acid sequence: CASSYGAANTGELFF.

This chain joins TRBV4-3 and TRBJ1-5; tentative D call: TRBD1 (5 bases). Germline CDR1 reads LGHNA; CDR2 reads YSLEER. The CDR3 consists of 15 residues. The germline V and J ends were trimmed by 4 bases and 2 bases, with 12 bases remaining between them. The CDR3 protein is CASSLSQGRNQPQHF. The DNA for the CDR3 is TGCGCCAGCAGCCTCAGCCAGGGTCGCAATCAGCCCCAGCATTTT.

The chain joins TRBV7-2 to TRBJ2-2, with D unresolved. The CDR3 totals 15 residues. Germline CDR1 and CDR2: SGHTA and FQGNSA. V lost 1 base and J lost 5, with 11 bases in between. Written as DNA, the CDR3 is TGTGCCAGCAGCTTAGACGGGTATCCTACCGGGGAGCTGTTTTTT. This sequence encodes CASSLDGYPTGELFF. The variable domain in full, with the rest retrieved from reference TRBV7-2 and TRBJ2-2, is GAGVSQSPSNKVTEKGKDVELRCDPISGHTALYWYRQSLGQGLEFLIYFQGNSAPDKSGLPSDRFSAERTGGSVSTLTIQRTQQEDSAVYLCASSLDGYPTGELFFGEGSRLTVL.

There are a few counts of this clone. The chain recombines TRBV28 with TRBJ1-1, with 12 bases identical to TRBD1. J was trimmed by 1 base and V by 7 bases; bases with no gene match: 10. This CDR3 has 17 residues. CDR1 MDHEN and CDR2 SYDVKM come from the germline V gene. CDR3 sequence: CASIPPGQGAGNTEAFF. DNA of the CDR3: TGTGCCAGCATACCACCGGGACAGGGGGCGGGGAACACTGAAGCTTTCTTT.